This T cell receptor beta chain was identified in a study of blood T cell repertoires in COVID-19. Germline CDR1 reads SGHRS; CDR2 reads YFSETQ. The V gene end was trimmed by 4 bases and the J gene end by 1 base; junction bases not matched to a gene: 3. The CDR3 runs to 15 residues. Authors' methods: Using reference gene primer amplification, nucleated cell counts were estimated. Libraries were prepared by immunoSEQ multiplex PCR; TCRdb keeps only in-frame clonotypes and omits some of them. D and trimming were read from the DNA, whereas the V and J calls and clone size are those reported in that table. Of approximately 390,000 clones listed, approximately 91% are singletons.

Sequenced sample: PBMCs or T cells enriched from blood (not recorded which). This receptor was taken from a woman in her thirties or forties with acute COVID-19. V and J are TRBV5-1 and TRBJ2-2; 8 positions match TRBD1. As DNA, the CDR3 is TGCGCCAGCAGCACAGGACAGGGGAACACCGGGGAGCTGTTTTTT. Translating it yields CASSTGQGNTGELFF.